This T cell receptor (beta chain) was recorded in a study of T cells in Graves' hyperthyroidism and ophthalmopathy. The study's findings and limits: The model predicted ophthalmopathy a median around 6.5 months before onset.

This CDR3 has 15 amino acids. From germline, CDR1 is MDHEN and CDR2 SYDVKM. Investigators excluded patients with uncontrolled infection, other autoimmune disease, pregnancy or lactation. RNA transcripts were the template for amplifying TCR beta CDR3 regions. An initial round of RT-PCR targeting the TCR CDR3 relied on the HTBI primer set. TCRdb called the multiplex PCR reads again in MiXCR, with one record for every CDR3 protein. This sample has some 770,000 distinct CDR3 sequences; around 17% occur once, and the top ten carry approximately 8%. Notes on this clonotype: Its antigen is still unknown. One end of the junction varies from germline; a read error may be responsible.

The sequenced sample was blood. J is TRBJ2-1 and V is TRBV28; 8 bases fit TRBD2. The TCR was taken from a man between 18 and 35 years old with Graves' hyperthyroidism. The CDR3 protein is CASSLFSGTYNEQLF. DNA of the CDR3: TGTGCCAGCAGTTTATTTAGCGGGACGTACAATGAGCAGCTCTTC.